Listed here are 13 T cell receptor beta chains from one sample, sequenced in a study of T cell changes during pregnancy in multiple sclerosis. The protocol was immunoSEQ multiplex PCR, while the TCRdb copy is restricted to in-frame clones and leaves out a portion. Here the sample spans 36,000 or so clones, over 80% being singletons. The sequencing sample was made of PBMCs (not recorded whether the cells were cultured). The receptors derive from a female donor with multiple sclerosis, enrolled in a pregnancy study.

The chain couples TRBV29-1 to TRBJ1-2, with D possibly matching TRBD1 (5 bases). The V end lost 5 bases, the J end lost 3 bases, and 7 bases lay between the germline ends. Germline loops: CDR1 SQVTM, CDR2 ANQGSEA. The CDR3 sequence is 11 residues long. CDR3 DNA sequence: TGCAGCGTTCGGGGGTACTATGGCTACACCTTC. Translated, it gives CSVRGYYGYTF.

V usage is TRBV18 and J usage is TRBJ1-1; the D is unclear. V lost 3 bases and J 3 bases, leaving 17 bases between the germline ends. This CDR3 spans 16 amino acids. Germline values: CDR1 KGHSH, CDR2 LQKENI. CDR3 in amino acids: CASSPREAGWDTEAFF. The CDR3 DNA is TGTGCCAGCTCACCCCGGGAGGCGGGATGGGACACTGAAGCTTTCTTT.

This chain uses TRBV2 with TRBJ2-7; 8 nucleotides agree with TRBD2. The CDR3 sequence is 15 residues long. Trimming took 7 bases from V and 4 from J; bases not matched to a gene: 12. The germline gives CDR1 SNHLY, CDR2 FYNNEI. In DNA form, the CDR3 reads TGTGCCAGCACCGAGGAAGCGGGAGTCAGGTACGAGCAGTACTTC. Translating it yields CASTEEAGVRYEQYF.

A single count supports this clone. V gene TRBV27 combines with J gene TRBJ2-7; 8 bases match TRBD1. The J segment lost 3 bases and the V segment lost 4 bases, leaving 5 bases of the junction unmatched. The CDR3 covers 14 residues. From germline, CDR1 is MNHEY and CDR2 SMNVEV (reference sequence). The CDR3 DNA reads TGTGCCAGCAGTTCAACAGGGGGTTTCTACGAGCAGTACTTC. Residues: CASSSTGGFYEQYF.

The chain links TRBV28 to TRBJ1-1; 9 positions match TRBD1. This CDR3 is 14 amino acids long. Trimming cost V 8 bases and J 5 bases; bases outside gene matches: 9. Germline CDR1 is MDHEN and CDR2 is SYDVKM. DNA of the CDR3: TGTGCCAGCGGGCCCGGGACAGGGAGAACTGAAGCTTTCTTT. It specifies CASGPGTGRTEAFF.

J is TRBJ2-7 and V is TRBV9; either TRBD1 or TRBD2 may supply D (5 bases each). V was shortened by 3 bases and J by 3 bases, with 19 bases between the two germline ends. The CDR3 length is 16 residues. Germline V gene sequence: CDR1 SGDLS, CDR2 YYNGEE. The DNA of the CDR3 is TGTGCCAGCAGCGCCCACTCACCGGGACCATACTACGAGCAGTACTTC. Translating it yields CASSAHSPGPYYEQYF. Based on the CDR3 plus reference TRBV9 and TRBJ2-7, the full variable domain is DSGVTQTPKHLITATGQRVTLRCSPRSGDLSVYWYQQSLDQGLQFLIQYYNGEERAKGNILERFSAQQFPDLHSELNLSSLELGDSALYFCASSAHSPGPYYEQYFGPGTRLTVT.

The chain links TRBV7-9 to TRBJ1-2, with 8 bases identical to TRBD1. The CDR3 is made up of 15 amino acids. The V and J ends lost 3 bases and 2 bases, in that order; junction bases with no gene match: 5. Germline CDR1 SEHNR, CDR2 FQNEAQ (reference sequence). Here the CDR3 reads CASSFEDRANYGYTF. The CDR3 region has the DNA TGTGCCAGCAGCTTCGAGGACAGGGCCAACTATGGCTACACCTTC.

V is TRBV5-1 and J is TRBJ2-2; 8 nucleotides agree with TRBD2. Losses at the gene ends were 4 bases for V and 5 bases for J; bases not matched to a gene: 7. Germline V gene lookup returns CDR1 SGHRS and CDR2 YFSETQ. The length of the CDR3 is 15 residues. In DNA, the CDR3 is TGCGCCAGCAGCCCCGGGACTAGTTGGACCGGGGAGCTGTTTTTT. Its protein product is CASSPGTSWTGELFF.

The CDR3 region has the DNA TGTGCCTGGAGTGCCGGGCCACTTAATCAGCCCCAGCATTTT. Translation: CAWSAGPLNQPQHF. V usage is TRBV30 and J usage is TRBJ1-5; no clear D gene. CDR3 length: 14 amino acids. Germline assignment: CDR1 GTSNPN and CDR2 SVGIG (reference sequence). Trimming removed 1 base at V and 4 bases at J, with 11 bases between.

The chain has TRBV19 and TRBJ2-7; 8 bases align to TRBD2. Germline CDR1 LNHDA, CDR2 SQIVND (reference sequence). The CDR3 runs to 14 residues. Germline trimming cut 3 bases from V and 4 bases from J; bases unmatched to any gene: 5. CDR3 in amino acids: CASSMKAGEYEQYF. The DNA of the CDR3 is TGTGCCAGTAGTATGAAAGCGGGAGAATACGAGCAGTACTTC.

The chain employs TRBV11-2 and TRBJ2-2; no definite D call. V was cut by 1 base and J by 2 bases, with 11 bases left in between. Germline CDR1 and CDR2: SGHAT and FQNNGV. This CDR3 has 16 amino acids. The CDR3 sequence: CASSLVGGVNTGELFF. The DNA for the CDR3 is TGTGCCAGCAGCTTAGTCGGTGGGGTAAACACCGGGGAGCTGTTTTTT.

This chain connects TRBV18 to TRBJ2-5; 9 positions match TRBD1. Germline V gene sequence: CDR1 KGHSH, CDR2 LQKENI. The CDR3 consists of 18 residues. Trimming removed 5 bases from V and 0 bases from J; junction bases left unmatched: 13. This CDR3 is CASSSPGQGIPYQETQYF. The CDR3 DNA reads TGTGCCAGCTCATCTCCGGGACAGGGAATTCCATACCAAGAGACCCAGTACTTC. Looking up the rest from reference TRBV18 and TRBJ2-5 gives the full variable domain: NAGVMQNPRHLVRRRGQEARLRCSPMKGHSHVYWYRQLPEEGLKFMVYLQKENIIDESGMPKERFSAEFPKEGPSILRIQQVVRGDSAAYFCASSSPGQGIPYQETQYFGPGTRLLVL.

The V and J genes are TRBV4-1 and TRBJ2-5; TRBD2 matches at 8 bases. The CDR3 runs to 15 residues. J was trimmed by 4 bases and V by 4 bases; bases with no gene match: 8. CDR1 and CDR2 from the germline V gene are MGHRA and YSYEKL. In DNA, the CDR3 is TGCGCCAGCAGCCGCTTACCGGGACTAGGAGAGACCCAGTACTTC. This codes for CASSRLPGLGETQYF.